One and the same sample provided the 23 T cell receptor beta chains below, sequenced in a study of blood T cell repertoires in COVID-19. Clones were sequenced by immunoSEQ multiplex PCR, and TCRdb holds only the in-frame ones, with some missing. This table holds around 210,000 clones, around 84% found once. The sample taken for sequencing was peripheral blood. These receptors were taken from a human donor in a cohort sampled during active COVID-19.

CDR3: CSATAGYEQYF. CDR3 nucleotides: TGCAGCGCAACAGCGGGATACGAGCAGTACTTC. V usage is TRBV20-1 and J usage is TRBJ2-7; TRBD2 matches 7 bases. The length of the CDR3 is 11 residues. Germline V gene data show CDR1 as DFQATT and CDR2 as SNEGSKA (reference sequence).

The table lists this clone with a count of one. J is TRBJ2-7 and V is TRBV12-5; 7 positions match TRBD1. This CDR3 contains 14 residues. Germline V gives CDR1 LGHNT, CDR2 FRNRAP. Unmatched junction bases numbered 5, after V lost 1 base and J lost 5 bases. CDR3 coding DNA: TGTGCTAGTGGTTTGGGGACAGGCGGCGACGAGCAGTACTTC. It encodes CASGLGTGGDEQYF.

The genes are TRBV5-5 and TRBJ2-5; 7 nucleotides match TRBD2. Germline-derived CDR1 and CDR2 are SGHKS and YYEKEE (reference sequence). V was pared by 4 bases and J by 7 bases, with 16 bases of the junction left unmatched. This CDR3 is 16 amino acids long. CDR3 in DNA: TGTGCCAGCAGCCCCCGGTGGGGGGGTGATGGGTGGACCCAGTACTTC. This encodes CASSPRWGGDGWTQYF.

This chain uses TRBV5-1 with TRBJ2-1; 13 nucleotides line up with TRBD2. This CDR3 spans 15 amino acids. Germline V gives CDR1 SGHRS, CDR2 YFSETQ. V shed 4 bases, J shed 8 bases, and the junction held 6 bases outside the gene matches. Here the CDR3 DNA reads TGCGCCAGCAGCCGGACTAGCGGGAGTCTTTATGAGCAGTTCTTC. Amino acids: CASSRTSGSLYEQFF.

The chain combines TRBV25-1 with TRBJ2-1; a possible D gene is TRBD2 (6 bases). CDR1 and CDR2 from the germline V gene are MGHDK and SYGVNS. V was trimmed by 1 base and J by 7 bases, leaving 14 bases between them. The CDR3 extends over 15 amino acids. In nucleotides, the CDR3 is TGTGCCAGCAGTGAATGGAGCGGGTTGGTTAATGAGCAGTTCTTC. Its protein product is CASSEWSGLVNEQFF.

The CDR3, as DNA: TGTGCCAGCAGCCTACTACAGGCCAGCAATCAGCCCCAGCATTTT. Protein sequence: CASSLLQASNQPQHF. The J gene is TRBJ1-5, the V gene TRBV28; D perhaps matches TRBD1 (5 bases). V lost 6 bases, J lost 1 base, and 13 bases lay in between. This CDR3 contains 15 residues. Germline values: CDR1 MDHEN, CDR2 SYDVKM.

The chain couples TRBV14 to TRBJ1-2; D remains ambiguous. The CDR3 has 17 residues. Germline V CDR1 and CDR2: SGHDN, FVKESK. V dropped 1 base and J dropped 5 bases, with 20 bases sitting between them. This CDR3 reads CASSQGGLVLNPYGYTF. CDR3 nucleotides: TGTGCCAGCAGCCAAGGTGGACTGGTGCTAAATCCTTATGGCTACACCTTC.

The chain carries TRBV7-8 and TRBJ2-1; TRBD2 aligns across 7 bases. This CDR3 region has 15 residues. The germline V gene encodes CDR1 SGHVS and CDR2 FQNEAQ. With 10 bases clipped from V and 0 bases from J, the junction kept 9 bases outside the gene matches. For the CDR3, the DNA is TGTGCCACGAAGAAGTGGGAGGGCTCCTACAATGAGCAGTTCTTC. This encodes CATKKWEGSYNEQFF.

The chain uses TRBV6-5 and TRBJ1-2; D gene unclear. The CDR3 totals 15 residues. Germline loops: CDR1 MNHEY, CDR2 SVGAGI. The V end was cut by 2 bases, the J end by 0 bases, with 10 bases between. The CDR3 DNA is TGTGCCAGCAGTTACGAGAGACTTCCTAACTATGGCTACACCTTC. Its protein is CASSYERLPNYGYTF.

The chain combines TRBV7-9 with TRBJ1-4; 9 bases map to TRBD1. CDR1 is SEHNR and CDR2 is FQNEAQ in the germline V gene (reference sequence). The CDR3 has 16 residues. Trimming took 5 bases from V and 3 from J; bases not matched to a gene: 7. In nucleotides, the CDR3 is TGTGCCAGCAGCGAAACAGGGGGCCGGGCTAATGAAAAACTGTTTTTT. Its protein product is CASSETGGRANEKLFF.

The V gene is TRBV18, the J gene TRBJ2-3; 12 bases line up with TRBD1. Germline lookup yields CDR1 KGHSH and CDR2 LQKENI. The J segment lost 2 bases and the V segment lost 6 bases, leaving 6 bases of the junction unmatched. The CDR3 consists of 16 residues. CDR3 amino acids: CASSRWDRGLTDTQYF. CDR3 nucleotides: TGTGCCAGCTCTCGCTGGGACAGGGGGCTCACAGATACGCAGTATTTT.

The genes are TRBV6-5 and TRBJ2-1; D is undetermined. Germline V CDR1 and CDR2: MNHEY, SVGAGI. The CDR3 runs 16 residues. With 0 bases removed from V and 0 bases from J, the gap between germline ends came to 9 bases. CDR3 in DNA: TGTGCCAGCAGTTACTCGATGTCCAGCTCCTACAATGAGCAGTTCTTC. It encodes CASSYSMSSSYNEQFF.

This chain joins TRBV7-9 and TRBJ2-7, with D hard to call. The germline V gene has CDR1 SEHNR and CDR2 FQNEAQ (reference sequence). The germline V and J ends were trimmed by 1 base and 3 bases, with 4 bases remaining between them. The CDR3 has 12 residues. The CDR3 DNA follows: TGTGCCAGCAGCTTAGTAGTCTACGAGCAGTACTTC. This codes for CASSLVVYEQYF.

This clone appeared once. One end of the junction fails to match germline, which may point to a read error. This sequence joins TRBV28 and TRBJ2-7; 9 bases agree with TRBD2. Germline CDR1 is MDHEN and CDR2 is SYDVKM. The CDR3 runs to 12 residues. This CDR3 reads CASSLLPSGTDF. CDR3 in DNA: TGTGCCAGCAGTTTACTGCCTAGCGGGACAGACTTC. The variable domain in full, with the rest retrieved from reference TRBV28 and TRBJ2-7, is DVKVTQSSRYLVKRTGEKVFLECVQDMDHENMFWYRQDPGLGLRLIYFSYDVKMKEKGDIPEGYSVSREKKERFSLILESASTNQTSMYLCASSLLPSGTDFGPGTRLTVT.

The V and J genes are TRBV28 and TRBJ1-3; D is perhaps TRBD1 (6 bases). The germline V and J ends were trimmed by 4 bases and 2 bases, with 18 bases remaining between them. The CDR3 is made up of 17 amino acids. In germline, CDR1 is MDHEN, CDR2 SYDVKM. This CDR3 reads CASSWPPPGGPGNTIYF. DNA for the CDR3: TGTGCCAGCAGTTGGCCCCCTCCGGGGGGCCCTGGAAACACCATATATTTT. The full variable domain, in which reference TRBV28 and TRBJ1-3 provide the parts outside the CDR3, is DVKVTQSSRYLVKRTGEKVFLECVQDMDHENMFWYRQDPGLGLRLIYFSYDVKMKEKGDIPEGYSVSREKKERFSLILESASTNQTSMYLCASSWPPPGGPGNTIYFGEGSWLTVV.

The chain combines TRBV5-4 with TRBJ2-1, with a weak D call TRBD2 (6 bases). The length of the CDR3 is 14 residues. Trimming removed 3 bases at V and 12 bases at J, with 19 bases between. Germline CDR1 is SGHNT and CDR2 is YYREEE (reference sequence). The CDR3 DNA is TGTGCCAGCAGCTCGGCCGTAGGGGACTGGATGCAGTTCTTC. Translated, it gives CASSSAVGDWMQFF.

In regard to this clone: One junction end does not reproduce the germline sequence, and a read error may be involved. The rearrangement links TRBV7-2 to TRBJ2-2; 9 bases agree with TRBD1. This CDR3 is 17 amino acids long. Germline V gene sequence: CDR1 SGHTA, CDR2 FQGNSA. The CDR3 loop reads CASSLDRDRAASRGAVF. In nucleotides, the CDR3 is TGTGCCAGCAGCTTAGACCGGGACAGGGCCGCTTCCCGGGGAGCTGTTTTT.

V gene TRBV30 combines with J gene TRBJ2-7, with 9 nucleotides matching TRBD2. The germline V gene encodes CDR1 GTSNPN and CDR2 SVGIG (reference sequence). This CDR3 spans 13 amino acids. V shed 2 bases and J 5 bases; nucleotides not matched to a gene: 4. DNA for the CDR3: TGTGCCTGGAGTATTGCTAGCGGGAACGAGCAGTACTTC. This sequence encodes CAWSIASGNEQYF. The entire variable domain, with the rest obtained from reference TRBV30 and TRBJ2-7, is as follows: SQTIHQWPATLVQPVGSPLSLECTVEGTSNPNLYWYRQAAGRGLQLLFYSVGIGQISSEVPQNLSASRPQDRQFILSSKKLLLSDSGFYLCAWSIASGNEQYFGPGTRLTVT.

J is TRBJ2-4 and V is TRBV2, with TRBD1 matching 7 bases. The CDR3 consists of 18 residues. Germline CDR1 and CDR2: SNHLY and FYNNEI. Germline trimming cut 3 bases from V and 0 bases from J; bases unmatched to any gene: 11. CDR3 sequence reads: CASSDPRTGVLAKNIQYF. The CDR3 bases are TGTGCCAGCAGTGACCCTAGGACAGGCGTCCTAGCCAAAAACATTCAGTACTTC.

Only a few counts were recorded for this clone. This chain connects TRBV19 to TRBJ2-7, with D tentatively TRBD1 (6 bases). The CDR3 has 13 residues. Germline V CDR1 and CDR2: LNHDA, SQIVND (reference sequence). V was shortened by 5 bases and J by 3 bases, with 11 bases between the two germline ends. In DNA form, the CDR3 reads TGTGCCAGTAGTTCCATCAGGGGCTACGAGCAGTACTTC. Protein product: CASSSIRGYEQYF. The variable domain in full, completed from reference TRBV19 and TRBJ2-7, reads DGGITQSPKYLFRKEGQNVTLSCEQNLNHDAMYWYRQDPGQGLRLIYYSQIVNDFQKGDIAEGYSVSREKKESFPLTVTSAQKNPTAFYLCASSSIRGYEQYFGPGTRLTVT.

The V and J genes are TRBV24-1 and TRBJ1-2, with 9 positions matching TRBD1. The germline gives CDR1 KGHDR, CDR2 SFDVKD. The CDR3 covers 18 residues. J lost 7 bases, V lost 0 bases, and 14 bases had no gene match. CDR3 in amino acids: CATSDLGTGTGIVGGYTF. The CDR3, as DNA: TGTGCCACCAGTGATTTGGGGACCGGGACAGGGATTGTTGGTGGCTACACCTTC.

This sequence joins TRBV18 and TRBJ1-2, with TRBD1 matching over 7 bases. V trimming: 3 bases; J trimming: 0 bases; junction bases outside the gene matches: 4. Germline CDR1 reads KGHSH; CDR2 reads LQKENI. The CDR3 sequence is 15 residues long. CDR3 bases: TGTGCCAGCTCACCGGACGGGACAGCTAACTATGGCTACACCTTC. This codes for CASSPDGTANYGYTF. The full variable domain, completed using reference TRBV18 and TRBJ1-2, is NAGVMQNPRHLVRRRGQEARLRCSPMKGHSHVYWYRQLPEEGLKFMVYLQKENIIDESGMPKERFSAEFPKEGPSILRIQQVVRGDSAAYFCASSPDGTANYGYTFGSGTRLTVV.

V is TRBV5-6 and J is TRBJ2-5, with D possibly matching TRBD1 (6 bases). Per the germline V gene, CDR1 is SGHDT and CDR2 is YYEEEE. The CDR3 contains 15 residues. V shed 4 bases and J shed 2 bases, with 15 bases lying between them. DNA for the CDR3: TGTGCCAGCAGCCAAGGGACATATGTACAAGAGACCCAGTACTTC. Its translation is CASSQGTYVQETQYF.